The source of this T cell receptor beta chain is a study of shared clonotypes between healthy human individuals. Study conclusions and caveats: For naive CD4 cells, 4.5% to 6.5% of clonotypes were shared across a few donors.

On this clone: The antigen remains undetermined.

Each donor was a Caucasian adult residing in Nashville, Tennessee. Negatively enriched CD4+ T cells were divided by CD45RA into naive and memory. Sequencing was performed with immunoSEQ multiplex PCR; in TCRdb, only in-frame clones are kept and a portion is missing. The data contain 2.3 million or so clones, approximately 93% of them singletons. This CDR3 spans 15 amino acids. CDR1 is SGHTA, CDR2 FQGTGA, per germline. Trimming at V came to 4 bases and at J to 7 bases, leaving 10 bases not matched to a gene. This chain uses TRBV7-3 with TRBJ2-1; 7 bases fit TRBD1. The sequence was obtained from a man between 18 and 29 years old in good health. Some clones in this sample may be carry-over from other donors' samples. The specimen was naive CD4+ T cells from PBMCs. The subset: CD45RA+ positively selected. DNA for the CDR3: TGTGCCAGCAGCTCACCGACAGGGTACAAGAATGAGCAGTTCTTC. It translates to CASSSPTGYKNEQFF.